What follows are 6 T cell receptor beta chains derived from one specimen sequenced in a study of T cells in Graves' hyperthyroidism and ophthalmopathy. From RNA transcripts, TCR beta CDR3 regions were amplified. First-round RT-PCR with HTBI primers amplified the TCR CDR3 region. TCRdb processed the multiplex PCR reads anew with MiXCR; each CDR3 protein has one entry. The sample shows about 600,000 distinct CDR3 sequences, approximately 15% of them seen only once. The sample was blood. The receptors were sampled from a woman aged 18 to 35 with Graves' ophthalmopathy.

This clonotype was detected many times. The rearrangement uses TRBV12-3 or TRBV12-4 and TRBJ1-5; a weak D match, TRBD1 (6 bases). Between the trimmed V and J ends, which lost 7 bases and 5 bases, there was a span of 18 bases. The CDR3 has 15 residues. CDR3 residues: CASTLGTPEDQPQHF. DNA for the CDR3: TGTGCCAGCACCCTAGGGACACCAGAGGATCAGCCCCAGCATTTT.

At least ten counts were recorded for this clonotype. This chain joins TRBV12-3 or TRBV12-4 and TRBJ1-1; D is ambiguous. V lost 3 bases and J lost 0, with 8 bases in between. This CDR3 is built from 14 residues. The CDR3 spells CASSFLRLNTEAFF. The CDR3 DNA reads TGTGCCAGCAGTTTCCTTCGACTGAACACTGAAGCTTTCTTT.

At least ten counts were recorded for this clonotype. CDR3 loop: CASSHTEGRDRRNTEAFF. DNA of the CDR3: TGTGCCAGCAGCCATACCGAAGGTAGGGACAGAAGAAACACTGAAGCTTTCTTT. The V gene is TRBV3-1, the J gene TRBJ1-1; 7 nucleotides agree with TRBD1. The CDR3 has 18 residues. Germline lookup yields CDR1 LGHDT and CDR2 YNNKEL (reference sequence). J gave up 2 bases and V 3 bases, and 15 bases lay outside the gene matches.

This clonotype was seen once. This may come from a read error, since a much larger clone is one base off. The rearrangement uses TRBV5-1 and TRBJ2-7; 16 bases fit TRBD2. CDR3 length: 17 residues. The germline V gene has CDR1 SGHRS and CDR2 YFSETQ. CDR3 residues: CASSSGTSGRAAYEQYF. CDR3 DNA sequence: TGTGCCAGCAGCTCCGGGACTAGCGGGAGGGCCGCCTACGAGCAGTACTTC.

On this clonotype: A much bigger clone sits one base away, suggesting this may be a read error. The CDR3 DNA follows: TGTGCCAGCAGCCCCCGGGGGACGGAGGCCATGCAGGGCTACACCTTC. Translation gives CASSPRGTEAMQGYTF. The gene calls are TRBV6-2 or TRBV6-3 and TRBJ1-2, with D possibly TRBD1 on 5 matching bases. Germline lookup yields CDR1 MNHEY and CDR2 SVGEGT. The CDR3 has 16 amino acids. The V gene lost 6 bases and the J gene lost 8 bases, with 25 bases spanning the gap.

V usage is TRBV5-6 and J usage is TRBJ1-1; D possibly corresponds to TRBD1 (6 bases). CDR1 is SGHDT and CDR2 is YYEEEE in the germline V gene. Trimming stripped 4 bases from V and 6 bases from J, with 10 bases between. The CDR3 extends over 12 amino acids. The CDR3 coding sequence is TGTGCCAGCAGCCTGACAGGACCTGAAGCTTTCTTT. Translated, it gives CASSLTGPEAFF.